The 27 T cell receptor beta chains given below trace back to one sample, sequenced in a study of T cells in Graves' hyperthyroidism and ophthalmopathy. From RNA transcripts, TCR beta CDR3 regions were amplified. HTBI primers were employed in a first-round RT-PCR of the TCR CDR3. Each CDR3 protein is one row after TCRdb ran MiXCR on the multiplex PCR reads. Among tens of thousands of distinct CDR3 sequences listed, approximately 53% were seen once. Sequencing input: blood. The receptor set was obtained from a woman aged 55-70 years with Graves' ophthalmopathy.

The chain combines TRBV6-1 with TRBJ1-5, with 12 bases fitting TRBD1. This CDR3 region has 16 residues. With 5 bases clipped from V and 6 bases from J, the junction kept 8 bases outside the gene matches. In germline, CDR1 is MNHNS, CDR2 SASEGT. The CDR3 here is CASSRWDRGRVQPQHF. CDR3 sequence (DNA): TGTGCCAGCAGTAGATGGGACAGGGGGCGCGTTCAGCCCCAGCATTTT.

This clonotype was observed many times. The chain combines TRBV5-1 with TRBJ1-1, with D uncertain. CDR1 and CDR2 (germline): SGHRS, YFSETQ. The CDR3 runs 14 residues. V dropped 0 bases and J dropped 0 bases, with 6 bases sitting between them. The CDR3 spells CASSLARVNTEAFF. CDR3 coding DNA: TGCGCCAGCAGCTTGGCCCGGGTGAACACTGAAGCTTTCTTT.

A note on this clonotype: Lacking the conserved final phenylalanine or tryptophan, this CDR3 likely reflects a read error. The gene calls are TRBV2 and TRBJ2-3; D is perhaps TRBD2 (5 bases). This CDR3 spans 16 amino acids. Per germline, CDR1 SNHLY and CDR2 FYNNEI. Trimming stripped 6 bases from V and 1 base from J, with 17 bases between. The CDR3 DNA sequence: TGTGCCAGCAGGGTGGGTGGGAGCGTGGGCACAGATACGCAGTATTTG. Protein sequence: CASRVGGSVGTDTQYL.

This sequence joins TRBV29-1 and TRBJ2-4; unclear D gene. CDR3 length equals 12 residues. Trimming cost V 2 bases and J 9 bases, with 11 bases left between them. Germline-derived CDR1 and CDR2 are SQVTM and ANQGSEA. DNA for the CDR3: TGCAGCGTTGAATGGGAATGGGGCATTCAGTACTTC. This translates into CSVEWEWGIQYF.

The chain joins TRBV15 to TRBJ2-2, with D unclear. Germline V lookup: CDR1 LNHNV, CDR2 YYDKDF (reference sequence). This CDR3 is 16 amino acids long. The V end lost 3 bases, the J end lost 5 bases, and 16 bases lay between the germline ends. Here the CDR3 DNA reads TGTGCCACCAGCAGCTTCTACCCTGACGGTACCGGGGAGCTGTTTTTT. This codes for CATSSFYPDGTGELFF.

This clonotype was picked up many times. This chain joins TRBV12-3 or TRBV12-4 and TRBJ1-2, with D uncertain. V lost 5 bases, J lost 3 bases, and 10 bases lay in between. This CDR3 comprises 13 residues. CDR3 protein: CASSPAEDYGYTF. In nucleotides, the CDR3 is TGTGCCAGCAGTCCAGCAGAGGACTATGGCTACACCTTC.

This clonotype showed up many times. This chain links TRBV12-2 with TRBJ2-1; TRBD2 reflects the table's D call only, with no check against the DNA. TRBV12-2 is assigned pseudogene status. The CDR3 extends over 15 amino acids. CDR3 in DNA: TGTGCAAGTCGCTTAGTTAGCGGACCTTACAATGAGCAGTTCTTC. Residues: CASRLVSGPYNEQFF.

In this sample, this clonotype turned up many times. This may come from a read error, since a much larger clone is one base off. V is TRBV5-6 and J is TRBJ1-2; D might be TRBD1 (5 bases). Germline-derived CDR1 and CDR2 are SGHDT and YYEEEE. With 0 bases removed from V and 7 bases from J, the gap between germline ends came to 16 bases. CDR3 length: 15 residues. CDR3: CASSLEEGIDGGYTF. In DNA form, the CDR3 reads TGTGCCAGCAGCTTGGAGGAGGGGATTGATGGTGGCTACACCTTC.

V is TRBV19 and J is TRBJ1-6; 11 nucleotides align to TRBD1. The J segment lost 3 bases and the V segment lost 4 bases, leaving 2 bases of the junction unmatched. There are 16 residues in the CDR3. The germline CDR1 and CDR2 sequences are LNHDA and SQIVND (reference sequence). The CDR3 bases are TGTGCCAGTAGTACCGGGACAGGGGGCTATAATTCACCCCTCCACTTT. Protein sequence: CASSTGTGGYNSPLHF. Full variable domain (missing parts from reference TRBV19 and TRBJ1-6): DGGITQSPKYLFRKEGQNVTLSCEQNLNHDAMYWYRQDPGQGLRLIYYSQIVNDFQKGDIAEGYSVSREKKESFPLTVTSAQKNPTAFYLCASSTGTGGYNSPLHFGNGTRLTVT.

This chain links TRBV9 with TRBJ1-5; D might be TRBD1 (5 bases). The CDR3 extends over 14 amino acids. V lost 4 bases, J lost 11 bases, and 19 bases lay in between. In germline, CDR1 is SGDLS, CDR2 YYNGEE. As DNA, the CDR3 is TGTGCCAGCAGCAAGAGGGACTACCAAGAGACCCAGCATTTT. It codes for CASSKRDYQETQHF.

The chain employs TRBV9 and TRBJ2-2; 8 bases agree with TRBD1. Germline CDR1 reads SGDLS; CDR2 reads YYNGEE. The V gene end was trimmed by 0 bases and the J gene end by 6 bases; junction bases not matched to a gene: 7. CDR3 length: 16 amino acids. The CDR3 loop reads CASSVATGAGAGELFF. The CDR3 DNA reads TGTGCCAGCAGCGTAGCGACAGGGGCTGGGGCCGGGGAGCTGTTTTTT. Full variable domain (remainder filled in from reference TRBV9 and TRBJ2-2): DSGVTQTPKHLITATGQRVTLRCSPRSGDLSVYWYQQSLDQGLQFLIQYYNGEERAKGNILERFSAQQFPDLHSELNLSSLELGDSALYFCASSVATGAGAGELFFGEGSRLTVL.

The gene calls are TRBV5-6 and TRBJ1-2; a weak D match, TRBD1 (6 bases). CDR1 and CDR2 from the germline V gene are SGHDT and YYEEEE. The CDR3 length is 11 residues. Deletions cut 4 bases from V and 11 bases from J, with 12 bases between. CDR3 sequence (DNA): TGTGCCAGCAGCCCTAGAGGGGGATACACCTTC. It yields the protein CASSPRGGYTF.

This clonotype was counted at least ten times. V usage is TRBV5-6 and J usage is TRBJ1-2; tentative D call: TRBD1 (5 bases). Per the germline V gene, CDR1 is SGHDT and CDR2 is YYEEEE. The V end lost 2 bases, the J end lost 8 bases, and 16 bases lay between the germline ends. CDR3 size: 14 residues. CDR3 sequence reads: CASSFGPGVGGYTF. The CDR3 DNA reads as TGTGCCAGCAGCTTTGGCCCGGGGGTAGGAGGCTACACCTTC.

This sequence joins TRBV5-1 and TRBJ1-2; TRBD1 matches 9 bases. Trimming cost V 4 bases and J 1 base; bases outside gene matches: 5. In germline, CDR1 is SGHRS, CDR2 YFSETQ. The CDR3 is 15 residues long. The DNA for the CDR3 is TGCGCCAGCAGCCCGGAGACAGGGGGTAACTATGGCTACACCTTC. Translating gives CASSPETGGNYGYTF.

The chain has TRBV20-1 and TRBJ2-7; the D is unclear. The CDR3 sequence is 15 residues long. Trimming removed 0 bases at V and 3 bases at J, with 15 bases between. Germline CDR1 is DFQATT and CDR2 is SNEGSKA (reference sequence). CDR3 in amino acids: CSARDLARESYEQYF. CDR3 nucleotides: TGCAGTGCTAGAGATCTTGCCAGAGAAAGCTACGAGCAGTACTTC.

This clonotype was observed many times. The rearrangement links TRBV5-6 to TRBJ2-1; D is ambiguous. CDR3 length equals 15 residues. Germline V gene data show CDR1 as SGHDT and CDR2 as YYEEEE. V shed 2 bases and J shed 5 bases, with 14 bases lying between them. CDR3 loop: CASSFILAGHNEQFF. CDR3 bases: TGTGCCAGCAGCTTTATTTTAGCCGGGCACAATGAGCAGTTCTTC.

This chain connects TRBV5-1 to TRBJ2-7, with 9 bases matching TRBD2. The germline V gene has CDR1 SGHRS and CDR2 YFSETQ. This CDR3 contains 15 residues. Unmatched junction bases numbered 10, after V lost 4 bases and J lost 5 bases. The CDR3 loop is CASSRSRGGRDEQYF. In DNA form, the CDR3 reads TGCGCCAGCAGCCGGTCGCGGGGGGGCCGCGACGAGCAGTACTTC.

This clonotype was counted ten times or more. The chain is built from TRBV12-3 or TRBV12-4 and TRBJ2-5, with 11 bases aligning to TRBD1. The CDR3 runs to 17 residues. With 5 bases clipped from V and 4 bases from J, the junction kept 12 bases outside the gene matches. The CDR3 region has the DNA TGTGCCAGCAGTCATTTAAGAGGACAGGGGGCAGGAGAGACCCAGTACTTC. Translated, it gives CASSHLRGQGAGETQYF.

The V and J genes are TRBV20-1 and TRBJ2-1; 14 nucleotides agree with TRBD2. The germline gives CDR1 DFQATT, CDR2 SNEGSKA (reference sequence). V gave up 6 bases and J gave up 0 bases; unmatched junction bases: 10. This CDR3 comprises 18 residues. CDR3 in amino acids: CSAYTGTSGGFSYNEQFF. In nucleotides, the CDR3 is TGCAGTGCCTATACCGGGACTAGCGGGGGTTTCTCCTACAATGAGCAGTTCTTC.

There are a few counts of this clonotype. V gene TRBV24-1 combines with J gene TRBJ1-2, with TRBD1 as a possible D gene (5 bases). Germline loops: CDR1 KGHDR, CDR2 SFDVKD. The CDR3 runs 14 residues. The germline V and J ends were trimmed by 3 bases and 7 bases, with 14 bases remaining between them. The chain's CDR3 is CATSDPGRKFGYTF. As DNA, the CDR3 is TGTGCCACCAGTGATCCGGGACGGAAGTTTGGCTACACCTTC.

The rearrangement joins TRBV5-4 to TRBJ1-2; TRBD1 might be the D (6 bases). The length of the CDR3 is 10 residues. V was trimmed by 5 bases and J by 11 bases, leaving 10 bases between them. The germline V gene encodes CDR1 SGHNT and CDR2 YYREEE (reference sequence). The CDR3, as DNA: TGTGCCAGCAGGACCCAGGGGTACACCTTC. Translated: CASRTQGYTF.

CDR3 residues: CASSLQAPSTNEKLFF. CDR3 sequence (DNA): TGTGCCAGCAGCTTACAGGCCCCCTCAACTAATGAAAAACTGTTTTTT. The chain is built from TRBV7-2 and TRBJ1-4; D uncertain. Germline V CDR1 and CDR2: SGHTA, FQGNSA. Deletions cut 2 bases from V and 0 bases from J, with 10 bases between. This CDR3 comprises 16 residues.

As to this clonotype: A junction boundary mismatches the germline segment, possibly from a read error. The rearrangement links TRBV6-2 or TRBV6-3 to TRBJ2-1, with 11 bases matching TRBD2. CDR1 is MNHEY, CDR2 SVGEGT, per germline. There are 18 residues in the CDR3. The CDR3: CASSGTPGLADSYNEQLF. CDR3 in DNA: TGTGCCAGCAGTGGTACTCCGGGACTAGCGGACTCTTACAATGAGCAGCTCTTC.

This chain connects TRBV7-6 to TRBJ2-7, with 11 positions matching TRBD2. CDR1 SGHVS and CDR2 FNYEAQ come from the germline V gene. The J segment lost 7 bases and the V segment lost 5 bases, leaving 10 bases of the junction unmatched. This CDR3 has 15 residues. The CDR3, as DNA: TGTGCCAGCAGCCCGACGGGACTAGCGGTTCGTGAGCAGTACTTC. Its protein is CASSPTGLAVREQYF.

The V gene is TRBV29-1, the J gene TRBJ1-2, with D maybe TRBD1 (5 bases). CDR3 length: 12 residues. The germline CDR1 and CDR2 sequences are SQVTM and ANQGSEA. Trimming left V 6 bases short and J 4 bases short, with 12 bases between. CDR3 sequence reads: CSVDGTAYGYTF. Written as DNA, the CDR3 is TGCAGCGTGGACGGGACTGCCTATGGCTACACCTTC.

This clonotype was detected many times. The chain couples TRBV2 to TRBJ2-5; D is ambiguous. With 6 bases removed from V and 4 bases from J, the gap between germline ends came to 21 bases. CDR3 length equals 16 residues. CDR1 is SNHLY and CDR2 is FYNNEI in the germline V gene. CDR3 loop: CASSSSGLSSGETQYF. The CDR3 DNA sequence: TGTGCCAGCAGCTCAAGTGGGCTTTCCAGTGGAGAGACCCAGTACTTC.

J is TRBJ1-1 and V is TRBV29-1, with TRBD1 matching 7 bases. The CDR3 has 12 amino acids. The V gene end was trimmed by 7 bases and the J gene end by 0 bases; junction bases not matched to a gene: 2. The V gene's germline CDR1 is SQVTM and CDR2 ANQGSEA. CDR3 residues: CSGGQVNTEAFF. The CDR3 DNA reads as TGCAGCGGAGGACAGGTGAACACTGAAGCTTTCTTT.